This TCR beta chain was sequenced for a study of blood T cell repertoires in COVID-19. Sequenced by immunoSEQ multiplex PCR; TCRdb stores in-frame clones only, minus some. The table lists some 200,000 clones, 85% to 95% of them singletons, with 0.76% in the top ten. The CDR3 spans 17 residues. V lost 0 bases and J 3 bases, leaving 17 bases between the germline ends. CDR1 and CDR2 from the germline V gene are MGHRA and YSYEKL. As regards this clone: Other nucleotide sequences from this sample produce the same CDR3.

Source material: peripheral blood. The V call is TRBV4-1, the J call TRBJ1-1; weak D call: TRBD1 (5 bases). The sequence came from a man under 40 with COVID-19, enrolled during active disease. CDR3 amino acids: CASSQDLGRLGDTEAFF. The CDR3 region has the DNA TGCGCCAGCAGCCAAGATCTTGGACGCCTAGGGGACACTGAAGCTTTCTTT.